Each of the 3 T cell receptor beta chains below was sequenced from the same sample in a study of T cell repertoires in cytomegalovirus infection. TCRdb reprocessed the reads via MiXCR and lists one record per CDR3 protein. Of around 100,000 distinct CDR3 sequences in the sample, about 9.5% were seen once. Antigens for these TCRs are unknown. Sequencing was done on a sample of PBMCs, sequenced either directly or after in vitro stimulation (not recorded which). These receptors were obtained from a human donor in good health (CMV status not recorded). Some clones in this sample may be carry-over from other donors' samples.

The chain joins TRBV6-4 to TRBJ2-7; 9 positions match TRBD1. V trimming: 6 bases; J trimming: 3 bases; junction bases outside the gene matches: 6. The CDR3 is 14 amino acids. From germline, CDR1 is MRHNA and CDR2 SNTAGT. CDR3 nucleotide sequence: TGTGCCAGCAGCGGTCGGGACAGGGTCTACGAGCAGTACTTC. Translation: CASSGRDRVYEQYF.

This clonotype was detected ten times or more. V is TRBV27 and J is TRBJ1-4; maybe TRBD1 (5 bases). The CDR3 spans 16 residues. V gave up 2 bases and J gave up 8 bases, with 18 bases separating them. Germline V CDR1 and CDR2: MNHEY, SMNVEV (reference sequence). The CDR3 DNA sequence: TGTGCCAGCAGTTTAATCGTAGGGACCCCGAGGGAAAAACTGTTTTTT. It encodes CASSLIVGTPREKLFF.

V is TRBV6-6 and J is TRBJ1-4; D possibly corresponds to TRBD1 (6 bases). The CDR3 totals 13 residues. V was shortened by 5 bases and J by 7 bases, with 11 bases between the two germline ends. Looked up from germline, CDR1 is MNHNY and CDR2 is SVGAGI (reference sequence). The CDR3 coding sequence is TGTGCCAGCAGTCAACAGGGAACTGAAAAACTGTTTTTT. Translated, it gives CASSQQGTEKLFF.